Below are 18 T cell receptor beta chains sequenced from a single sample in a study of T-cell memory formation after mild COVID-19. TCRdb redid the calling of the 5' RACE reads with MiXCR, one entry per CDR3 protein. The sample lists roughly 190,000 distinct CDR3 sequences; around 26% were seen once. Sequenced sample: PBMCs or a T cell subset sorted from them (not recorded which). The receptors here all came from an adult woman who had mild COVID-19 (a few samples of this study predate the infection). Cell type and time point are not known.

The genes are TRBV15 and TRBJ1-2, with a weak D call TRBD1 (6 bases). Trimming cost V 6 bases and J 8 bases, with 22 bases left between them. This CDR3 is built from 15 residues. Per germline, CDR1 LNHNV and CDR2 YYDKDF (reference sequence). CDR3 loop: CATSDRDNPYWGYTF. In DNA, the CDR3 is TGTGCCACCAGTGACCGGGACAACCCTTATTGGGGCTACACCTTC.

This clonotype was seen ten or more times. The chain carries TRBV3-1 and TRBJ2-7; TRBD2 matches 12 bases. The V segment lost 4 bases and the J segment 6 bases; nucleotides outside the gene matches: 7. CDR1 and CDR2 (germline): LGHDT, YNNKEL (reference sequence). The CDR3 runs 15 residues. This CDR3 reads CASSPRTSGVGEQYF. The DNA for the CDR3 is TGTGCCAGCAGCCCCCGGACTAGCGGGGTCGGCGAGCAGTACTTC.

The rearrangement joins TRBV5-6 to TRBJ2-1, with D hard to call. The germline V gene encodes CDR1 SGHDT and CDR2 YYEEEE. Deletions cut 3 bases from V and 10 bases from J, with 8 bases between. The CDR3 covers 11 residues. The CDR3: CASSSGWEQFF. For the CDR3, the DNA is TGTGCCAGCAGCTCCGGGTGGGAGCAGTTCTTC. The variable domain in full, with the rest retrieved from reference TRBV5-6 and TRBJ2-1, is DAGVTQSPTHLIKTRGQQVTLRCSPKSGHDTVSWYQQALGQGPQFIFQYYEEEERQRGNFPDRFSGHQFPNYSSELNVNALLLGDSALYLCASSSGWEQFFGPGTRLTVL.

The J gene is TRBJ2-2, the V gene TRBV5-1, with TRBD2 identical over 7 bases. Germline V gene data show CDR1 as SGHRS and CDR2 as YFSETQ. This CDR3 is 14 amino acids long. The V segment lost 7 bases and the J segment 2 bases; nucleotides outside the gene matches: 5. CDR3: CASAPGGNTGELFF. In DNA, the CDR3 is TGCGCCAGCGCCCCGGGGGGAAACACCGGGGAGCTGTTTTTT.

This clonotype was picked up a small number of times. This chain's CDR3 is CASRDHTEAFF. CDR3 bases: TGTGCCAGCAGGGACCACACTGAAGCTTTCTTT. This chain uses TRBV6-1 with TRBJ1-1; D unclear. V was shortened by 6 bases and J by 3 bases, with 5 bases between the two germline ends. Germline-derived CDR1 and CDR2 are MNHNS and SASEGT. The CDR3 runs to 11 residues.

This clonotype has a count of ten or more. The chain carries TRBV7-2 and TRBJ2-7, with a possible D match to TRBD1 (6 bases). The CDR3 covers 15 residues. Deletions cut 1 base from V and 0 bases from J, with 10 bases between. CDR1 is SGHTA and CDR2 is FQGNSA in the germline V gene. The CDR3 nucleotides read TGTGCCAGCAGCTTAGACAGGGTTACCTCCTACGAGCAGTACTTC. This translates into CASSLDRVTSYEQYF.

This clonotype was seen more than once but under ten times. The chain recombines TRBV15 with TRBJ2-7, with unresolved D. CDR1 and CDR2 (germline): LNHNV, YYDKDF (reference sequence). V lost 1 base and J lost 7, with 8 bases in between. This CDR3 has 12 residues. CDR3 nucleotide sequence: TGTGCCACCAGCAGAGTAGGGTGGGAGCAGTACTTC. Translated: CATSRVGWEQYF.

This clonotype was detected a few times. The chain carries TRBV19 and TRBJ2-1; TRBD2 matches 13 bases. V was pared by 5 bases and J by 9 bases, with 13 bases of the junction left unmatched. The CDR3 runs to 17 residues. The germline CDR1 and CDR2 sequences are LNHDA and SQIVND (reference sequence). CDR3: CASSALRTSGSQGEQFF. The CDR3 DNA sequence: TGTGCCAGTAGTGCCCTGCGGACTAGCGGGAGTCAGGGTGAGCAGTTCTTC.

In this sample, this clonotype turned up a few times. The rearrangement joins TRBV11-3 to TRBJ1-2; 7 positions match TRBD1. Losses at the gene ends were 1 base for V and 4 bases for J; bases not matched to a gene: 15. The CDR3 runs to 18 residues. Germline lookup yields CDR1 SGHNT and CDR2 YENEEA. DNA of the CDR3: TGTGCCAGCAGCTTAGTGATGGGCCTCCAGGGGGTGGTCTATGGCTACACCTTC. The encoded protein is CASSLVMGLQGVVYGYTF.

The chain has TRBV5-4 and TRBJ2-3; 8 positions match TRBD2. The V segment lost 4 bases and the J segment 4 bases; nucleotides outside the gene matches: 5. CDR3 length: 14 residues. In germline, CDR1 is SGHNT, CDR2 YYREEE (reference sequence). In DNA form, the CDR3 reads TGTGCCAGCAGCGGCGGGGGGCCAGCAGATACGCAGTATTTT. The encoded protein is CASSGGGPADTQYF.

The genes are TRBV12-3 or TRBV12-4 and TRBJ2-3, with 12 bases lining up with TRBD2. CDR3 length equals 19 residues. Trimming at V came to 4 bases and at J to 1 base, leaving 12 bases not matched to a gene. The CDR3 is CASSSPTSGSWRRTDTQYF. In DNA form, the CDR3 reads TGTGCCAGCAGTTCACCGACTAGCGGGAGTTGGAGACGCACAGATACGCAGTATTTT.

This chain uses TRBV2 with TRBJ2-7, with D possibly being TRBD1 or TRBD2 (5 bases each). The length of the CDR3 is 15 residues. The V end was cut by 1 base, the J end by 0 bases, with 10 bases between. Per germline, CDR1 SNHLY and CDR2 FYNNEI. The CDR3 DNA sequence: TGTGCCAGCAGTGAAGGGGGGAGAAGCTCCTACGAGCAGTACTTC. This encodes CASSEGGRSSYEQYF.

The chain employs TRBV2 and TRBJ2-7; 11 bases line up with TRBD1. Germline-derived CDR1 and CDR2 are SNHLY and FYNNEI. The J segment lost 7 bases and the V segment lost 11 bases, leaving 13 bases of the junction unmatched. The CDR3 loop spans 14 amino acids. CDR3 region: CASFGDRGEEEQYF. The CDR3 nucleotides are TGTGCCTCCTTCGGGGACAGGGGGGAAGAAGAGCAGTACTTC.

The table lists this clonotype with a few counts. The CDR3 here is CATSDDNTDTQYF. The CDR3 region has the DNA TGTGCCACCAGTGACGACAACACAGATACGCAGTATTTT. The V gene is TRBV24-1, the J gene TRBJ2-3; D unresolved. The CDR3 length is 13 residues. The V end lost 4 bases, the J end lost 2 bases, and 6 bases lay between the germline ends. The germline gives CDR1 KGHDR, CDR2 SFDVKD.

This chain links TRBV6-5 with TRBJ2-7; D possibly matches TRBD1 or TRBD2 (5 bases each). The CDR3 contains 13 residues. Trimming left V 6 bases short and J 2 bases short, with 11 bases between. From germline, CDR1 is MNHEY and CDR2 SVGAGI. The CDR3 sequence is CASRGPGPYEQYF. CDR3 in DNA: TGTGCCAGCAGGGGACCCGGACCCTACGAGCAGTACTTC.

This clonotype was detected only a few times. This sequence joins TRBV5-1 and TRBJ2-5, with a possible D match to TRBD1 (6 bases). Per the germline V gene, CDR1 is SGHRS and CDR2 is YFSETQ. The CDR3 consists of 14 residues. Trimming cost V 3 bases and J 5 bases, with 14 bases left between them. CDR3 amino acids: CASSSRDTRETQYF. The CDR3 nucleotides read TGCGCCAGCAGCTCCCGGGACACCAGGGAGACCCAGTACTTC.

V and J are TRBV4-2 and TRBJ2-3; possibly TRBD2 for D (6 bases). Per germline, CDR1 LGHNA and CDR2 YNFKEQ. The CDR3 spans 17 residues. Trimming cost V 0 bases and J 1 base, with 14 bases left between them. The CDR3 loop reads CASSQDFGGPRTDTQYF. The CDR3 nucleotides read TGTGCCAGCAGCCAAGATTTCGGAGGGCCACGCACAGATACGCAGTATTTT.

CDR3 sequence (DNA): TGTGCCAGCAGCACCCCGACTAGCGGGAGCGGCAATGAGCAGTTCTTC. Translated, it gives CASSTPTSGSGNEQFF. This chain links TRBV5-4 with TRBJ2-1, with TRBD2 matching 12 bases. V was clipped by 4 bases and J by 6 bases; unmatched bases: 8. CDR1 is SGHNT, CDR2 YYREEE, per germline (reference sequence). There are 16 residues in the CDR3.